The 8 T cell receptor beta chains presented below share a single source sample, sequenced in a study of human T cells and chemical hapten exposure. Time point here: patch test 2, 6 weeks after DPC sensitization. Treatment reported: therapeutic diphenylcyclopropenone sensitization with weekly scalp DPC. MiXCR, applied by TCRdb to the RACE reads, yields one record per CDR3 protein. The data hold some 71,000 distinct CDR3 sequences, with over 9% observed a single time. The specimen comprised whole blood, sampled in connection with sensitization to the hapten diphenylcyclopropenone (DPC). The source is a woman in her forties or fifties with alopecia areata. Some clones in this sample may be carry-over from other donors' samples.

This clonotype has at least ten counts. The CDR3 is CSVSIEGGNSPLHF. The CDR3 DNA follows: TGCAGCGTTTCGATCGAGGGCGGTAATTCACCCCTCCACTTT. V and J are TRBV29-1 and TRBJ1-6, with D unresolved. The length of the CDR3 is 14 residues. Germline lookup yields CDR1 SQVTM and CDR2 ANQGSEA. Trimming left V 5 bases short and J 6 bases short, with 14 bases between. The variable domain in full, with the rest retrieved from reference TRBV29-1 and TRBJ1-6, is SAVISQKPSRDICQRGTSLTIQCQVDSQVTMMFWYRQQPGQSLTLIATANQGSEATYESGFVIDKFPISRPNLTFSTLTVSNMSPEDSSIYLCSVSIEGGNSPLHFGNGTRLTVT.

This clonotype was observed a handful of times. The chain is built from TRBV20-1 and TRBJ1-2; possibly TRBD1 for D (6 bases). The CDR3 consists of 13 residues. V lost 3 bases and J 3 bases, leaving 11 bases between the germline ends. Germline CDR1 reads DFQATT; CDR2 reads SNEGSKA (reference sequence). The CDR3 DNA sequence: TGCAGTGCTAGTTTGGGGGGCGACTATGGCTACACCTTC. Translating gives CSASLGGDYGYTF.

This clonotype was observed many times. This rearrangement joins TRBV29-1 to TRBJ2-1; 10 bases agree with TRBD1. The germline V gene has CDR1 SQVTM and CDR2 ANQGSEA. J gave up 1 base and V 5 bases, and 2 bases lay outside the gene matches. The CDR3 covers 14 residues. The CDR3 protein is CSVSDRGSYNEQFF. The CDR3 region has the DNA TGCAGCGTTTCGGACAGGGGGTCCTACAATGAGCAGTTCTTC.

This clonotype was seen many times. V and J are TRBV11-2 and TRBJ2-4; TRBD1 might be the D (5 bases). Per the germline V gene, CDR1 is SGHAT and CDR2 is FQNNGV. There are 15 residues in the CDR3. Trimming pared 7 bases from V and 0 bases from J, leaving 13 bases between. The CDR3 reads CASTLRGLAKNIQYF. In DNA, the CDR3 is TGTGCCAGCACTCTTAGGGGATTAGCCAAAAACATTCAGTACTTC.

This clonotype was detected many times. The chain links TRBV7-8 to TRBJ2-1; TRBD2 matches 15 bases. The CDR3 covers 16 residues. Germline values: CDR1 SGHVS, CDR2 FQNEAQ. Trimming removed 5 bases from V and 8 bases from J; junction bases left unmatched: 7. In DNA form, the CDR3 reads TGTGCCAGCAGCCCGGGACTAGCGGGAGGTAGGGATGAGCAGTTCTTC. Its translation: CASSPGLAGGRDEQFF.

This clonotype was counted ten times or more. The V and J genes are TRBV24-1 and TRBJ2-4; D is unresolved. This CDR3 has 16 amino acids. The V gene's germline CDR1 is KGHDR and CDR2 SFDVKD. Trimming removed 3 bases at V and 1 base at J, with 12 bases between. The CDR3 DNA reads as TGTGCCACCAGTGATGGAGCCCTGGGGGCCAAAAACATTCAGTACTTC. Translating it yields CATSDGALGAKNIQYF.

This clonotype was observed at least ten times. The chain couples TRBV4-1 to TRBJ2-4; TRBD1 agrees at 8 bases. Germline CDR1 reads MGHRA; CDR2 reads YSYEKL. CDR3 length equals 15 residues. J gave up 6 bases and V 0 bases, and 4 bases lay outside the gene matches. CDR3 protein: CASSQEQGAVNIQYF. The CDR3 nucleotides read TGCGCCAGCAGCCAAGAGCAGGGGGCGGTAAACATTCAGTACTTC.

This clonotype was recorded a few times. The V gene is TRBV6-2 or TRBV6-3, the J gene TRBJ1-1; D is ambiguous. Per the germline V gene, CDR1 is MNHEY and CDR2 is SVGEGT. The CDR3 is 12 amino acids. V lost 2 bases to trimming and J lost 9 bases, with 10 bases between them. The chain's CDR3 is CASSYALGQAFF. CDR3 coding DNA: TGTGCCAGCAGTTACGCATTAGGTCAAGCTTTCTTT.